Shown below are 18 T cell receptor beta chains from a single sample sequenced in a study of T cells expressing NK-cell markers. Reanalyzing the 5' RACE reads, TCRdb keeps one entry per CDR3 protein, without DNA. The repertoire shows some 280,000 distinct CDR3 sequences; the top ten hold 0.39%. Specimen: blood T cells: a sorted CD56 or NKG2C T cell subset, CD4+ or CD8+ T cells, or bulk PBMC T cells (not recorded which). These receptor sequences come from a man younger than 30 in good health.

The genes are TRBV6-1 and TRBJ2-7; TCRdb's D call of TRBD2 is untestable without DNA. In germline, CDR1 is MNHNS, CDR2 SASEGT. The CDR3 extends over 14 amino acids. CDR3 sequence: CASSLSGSLDEQYF.

J is TRBJ1-3 and V is TRBV18. The CDR3 is made up of 15 amino acids. Germline V lookup: CDR1 KGHSH, CDR2 LQKENI. CDR3 residues: CASSPITDSGNTIYF.

V usage is TRBV7-9 and J usage is TRBJ1-2. Looked up from germline, CDR1 is SEHNR and CDR2 is FQNEAQ (reference sequence). CDR3 length equals 12 residues. This CDR3 reads CASTSEEYGYTF.

V usage is TRBV7-3 and J usage is TRBJ2-3; as DNA is missing, the TRBD2 call by TCRdb cannot be tested. Germline V gene data show CDR1 as SGHTA and CDR2 as FQGTGA. The CDR3 runs to 18 residues. CDR3 sequence reads: CASSLGGVGSGRIDTQYF.

The CDR3 spells CSASSVWGQPQHF. The chain combines TRBV20-1 with TRBJ1-5. The CDR3 covers 13 residues. CDR1 and CDR2 from the germline V gene are DFQATT and SNEGSKA (reference sequence).

The rearrangement uses TRBV7-3 and TRBJ2-1. In germline, CDR1 is SGHTA, CDR2 FQGTGA. This CDR3 spans 15 amino acids. The chain's CDR3 is CASSRGQEAYNEQFF.

The chain joins TRBV5-6 to TRBJ2-1; with no DNA, the TCRdb D assignment of TRBD2 cannot be verified. This CDR3 has 16 amino acids. The germline gives CDR1 SGHDT, CDR2 YYEEEE. The CDR3 spells CASSPWTSGVGNEQFF.

The rearrangement links TRBV4-3 to TRBJ1-6; TCRdb outputs TRBD1, but without DNA this stays unchecked. The germline V gene encodes CDR1 LGHNA and CDR2 YSLEER. The CDR3 has 16 residues. The CDR3 sequence is CASSQEKGGAGSPLHF.

The CDR3: CASSHTSGSSYNEQFF. V usage is TRBV3-1 and J usage is TRBJ2-1; no DNA is available, so the TRBD2 call from TCRdb remains unchecked. The CDR3 is made up of 16 amino acids. CDR1 and CDR2 (germline): LGHDT, YNNKEL (reference sequence).

The chain combines TRBV29-1 with TRBJ2-1; the TCRdb D gene call, TRBD2, has no DNA to confirm it. In germline, CDR1 is SQVTM, CDR2 ANQGSEA. The CDR3 consists of 13 residues. The CDR3 protein is CSVERPLTNEQFF.

V is TRBV25-1 and J is TRBJ2-5; no DNA is available, so the TRBD2 call from TCRdb remains unchecked. The CDR3 has 17 residues. Germline V gives CDR1 MGHDK, CDR2 SYGVNS. This chain's CDR3 is CASSGGLGIEYQETQYF.

V and J are TRBV5-1 and TRBJ2-7; TCRdb selects TRBD1, and the lack of DNA leaves this call unchecked. Germline values: CDR1 SGHRS, CDR2 YFSETQ. This CDR3 spans 14 amino acids. CDR3 region: CASSPGRGPYEQYF.

The gene calls are TRBV7-2 and TRBJ1-3. Germline V gives CDR1 SGHTA, CDR2 FQGNSA. CDR3 length: 12 residues. The CDR3 here is CASSLRKNTIYF. The full variable domain, with the rest looked up from reference TRBV7-2 and TRBJ1-3, is GAGVSQSPSNKVTEKGKDVELRCDPISGHTALYWYRQSLGQGLEFLIYFQGNSAPDKSGLPSDRFSAERTGGSVSTLTIQRTQQEDSAVYLCASSLRKNTIYFGEGSWLTVV.

The V gene is TRBV4-3, the J gene TRBJ1-5; the TCRdb D gene call, TRBD1, has no DNA to confirm it. Germline loops: CDR1 LGHNA, CDR2 YSLEER. This CDR3 has 15 amino acids. The CDR3 region is CASSQEGTGNQPQHF.

V and J are TRBV10-3 and TRBJ2-7. CDR3 size: 12 residues. Germline CDR1 is ENHRY and CDR2 is SYGVKD. The CDR3 region is CAIMRYGNEQYF.

The chain's CDR3 is CASSPRTDGAYEQYF. V gene TRBV9 combines with J gene TRBJ2-7; with no DNA, the TCRdb D assignment of TRBD1 cannot be verified. This CDR3 spans 15 amino acids. Germline assignment: CDR1 SGDLS and CDR2 YYNGEE.

The rearrangement uses TRBV18 and TRBJ2-4; TCRdb's D call, TRBD1, is unchecked because there is no DNA. CDR3 length: 13 amino acids. Germline CDR1 is KGHSH and CDR2 is LQKENI. CDR3 protein: CASSPGGGNIQYF.

The rearrangement joins TRBV12-3 or TRBV12-4 to TRBJ2-5; TCRdb returns TRBD2, unconfirmable since there is no DNA. CDR3 length: 13 residues. CDR3 loop: CASTLGLAETQYF.